These 20 T cell receptor beta chains originate from one sample sequenced in a study of T cells after yellow fever vaccination. TCRdb re-called the 5' RACE reads with MiXCR, one entry per CDR3 protein. The data contain 450,000 to 550,000 distinct CDR3 sequences, roughly 21% of them singletons. The specimen was PBMCs, collected 15 days after the yellow fever booster vaccination. The receptors were sampled from a man aged 25-45 years who received the YFV17D yellow fever vaccine.

The chain has TRBV10-3 and TRBJ1-1; D is undetermined. This CDR3 is 14 amino acids long. The V gene lost 5 bases and the J gene lost 1 base, with 11 bases spanning the gap. The germline gives CDR1 ENHRY, CDR2 SYGVKD. The CDR3 DNA is TGTGCCATCAGTCAGGACTCGAGGAACACTGAAGCTTTCTTT. It encodes CAISQDSRNTEAFF.

The table lists this clonotype with a few counts. The V gene is TRBV10-2, the J gene TRBJ1-6, with D perhaps TRBD1 (5 bases). Trimming shortened V by 6 bases and J by 7 bases, and 13 bases separated the two germline ends. The CDR3 runs to 14 residues. CDR1 and CDR2 (germline): WSHSY, SAAADI. The CDR3, as DNA: TGCGCCAGCAGGGGGGACGTGCAAAATTCACCCCTCCACTTT. It specifies CASRGDVQNSPLHF.

The rearrangement joins TRBV7-6 to TRBJ2-7, with D perhaps TRBD2 (5 bases). In germline, CDR1 is SGHVS, CDR2 FNYEAQ. This CDR3 region has 14 residues. Trimming left V 1 base short and J 2 bases short, with 9 bases between. The CDR3 DNA reads as TGTGCCAGCAGCTTAGATACAGCGGCCTACGAGCAGTACTTC. This gives the protein CASSLDTAAYEQYF.

CDR3 protein: CASSLGGASSIQYF. The CDR3 nucleotides read TGTGCCAGCAGCTTAGGGGGGGCCAGCTCCATTCAGTACTTC. The V gene is TRBV7-9, the J gene TRBJ2-4; D is tentatively TRBD1 or TRBD2 (6 bases each). V gave up 1 base and J gave up 9 bases, with 13 bases separating them. Germline V gene sequence: CDR1 SEHNR, CDR2 FQNEAQ (reference sequence). This CDR3 region has 14 residues.

This chain links TRBV6-5 with TRBJ1-1; TRBD1 aligns across 7 bases. J gave up 0 bases and V 4 bases, and 5 bases lay outside the gene matches. This CDR3 region has 15 residues. Germline lookup yields CDR1 MNHEY and CDR2 SVGAGI. The CDR3 DNA reads as TGTGCCAGCAGTTCGAAGGACAGGATGAACACTGAAGCTTTCTTT. It encodes CASSSKDRMNTEAFF.

The J gene is TRBJ2-3, the V gene TRBV7-2, with 9 bases aligning to TRBD2. The CDR3 spans 15 residues. CDR1 is SGHTA and CDR2 is FQGNSA in the germline V gene. Trimming took 3 bases from V and 0 from J; bases not matched to a gene: 1. The CDR3 spells CASSFTSGSTDTQYF. The DNA for the CDR3 is TGTGCCAGCAGCTTCACTAGCGGGAGCACAGATACGCAGTATTTT. The entire variable domain, with the rest obtained from reference TRBV7-2 and TRBJ2-3, is as follows: GAGVSQSPSNKVTEKGKDVELRCDPISGHTALYWYRQSLGQGLEFLIYFQGNSAPDKSGLPSDRFSAERTGGSVSTLTIQRTQQEDSAVYLCASSFTSGSTDTQYFGPGTRLTVL.

CDR3 coding DNA: TGCGCCAGCAGCTTCACAGGGTACGAAAAACTGTTTTTT. The encoded protein is CASSFTGYEKLFF. The chain uses TRBV5-1 and TRBJ1-4, with a weak D call TRBD1 (6 bases). Per the germline V gene, CDR1 is SGHRS and CDR2 is YFSETQ. Trimming cost V 2 bases and J 8 bases, with 10 bases left between them. There are 13 residues in the CDR3.

This clonotype was observed a handful of times. J is TRBJ2-7 and V is TRBV20-1; 7 bases map to TRBD1. The V gene's germline CDR1 is DFQATT and CDR2 SNEGSKA (reference sequence). V was clipped by 1 base and J by 3 bases; unmatched bases: 6. The CDR3 is made up of 14 amino acids. DNA of the CDR3: TGCAGTGCTAGAGTGCTTGACAGGGTCTACGAGCAGTACTTC. Translation gives CSARVLDRVYEQYF.

This clonotype was detected a few times. The genes are TRBV29-1 and TRBJ2-2; maybe TRBD2 (6 bases). There are 14 residues in the CDR3. V shed 4 bases and J shed 0 bases, with 9 bases lying between them. From germline, CDR1 is SQVTM and CDR2 ANQGSEA. The CDR3, as DNA: TGCAGCGTTGTCGGGGGAGCGAACACCGGGGAGCTGTTTTTT. It codes for CSVVGGANTGELFF.

J is TRBJ2-1 and V is TRBV4-2, with a possible D match to TRBD2 (6 bases). V was shortened by 1 base and J by 5 bases, with 6 bases between the two germline ends. This CDR3 comprises 13 residues. Germline lookup yields CDR1 LGHNA and CDR2 YNFKEQ. The CDR3 spells CASSQAGDNEQFF. The CDR3, as DNA: TGTGCCAGCAGCCAAGCGGGGGACAATGAGCAGTTCTTC.

This clonotype appeared a few times. The chain couples TRBV29-1 to TRBJ1-2, with D possibly matching TRBD1 (5 bases). The CDR3 covers 12 residues. The germline V gene has CDR1 SQVTM and CDR2 ANQGSEA. Trimming left V 1 base short and J 2 bases short, with 5 bases between. CDR3 loop: CSVEAGNYGYTF. The CDR3 region has the DNA TGCAGCGTTGAAGCAGGGAACTATGGCTACACCTTC. Supplemented by reference TRBV29-1 and TRBJ1-2, the full variable domain reads SAVISQKPSRDICQRGTSLTIQCQVDSQVTMMFWYRQQPGQSLTLIATANQGSEATYESGFVIDKFPISRPNLTFSTLTVSNMSPEDSSIYLCSVEAGNYGYTFGSGTRLTVV.

The V and J genes are TRBV5-1 and TRBJ2-4; D gene uncertain. Trimming took 1 base from V and 5 from J, leaving 4 bases between them. Germline V lookup: CDR1 SGHRS, CDR2 YFSETQ. The CDR3 is 12 residues long. CDR3 loop: CASSLSENIQYF. CDR3 DNA sequence: TGCGCCAGCAGCTTGTCAGAAAACATTCAGTACTTC.

The V call is TRBV19, the J call TRBJ2-2; the D is unclear. This CDR3 contains 15 residues. Trimming took off 3 bases at V and 4 bases at J, with 12 bases between the two ends. Germline V CDR1 and CDR2: LNHDA, SQIVND (reference sequence). CDR3 nucleotide sequence: TGTGCCAGTAGTATCGTCCGGACCATCACCGGGGAGCTGTTTTTT. Translation gives CASSIVRTITGELFF.

This clonotype was seen a few times. This chain uses TRBV12-3 or TRBV12-4 with TRBJ2-1, with 11 bases fitting TRBD1. V shed 5 bases, J shed 7 bases, and the junction held 7 bases outside the gene matches. The CDR3 runs 15 residues. The CDR3 spells CASSPRTGGWNEQFF. In DNA, the CDR3 is TGTGCCAGCAGTCCTCGGACAGGGGGCTGGAATGAGCAGTTCTTC.

The J gene is TRBJ2-3, the V gene TRBV6-5; no clear D gene. The CDR3 has 14 residues. V dropped 0 bases and J dropped 6 bases, with 10 bases sitting between them. Germline V gives CDR1 MNHEY, CDR2 SVGAGI. The CDR3 reads CASSYSSDGDTQYF. DNA of the CDR3: TGTGCCAGCAGTTACTCGAGCGATGGCGATACGCAGTATTTT.

A few counts support this clonotype. V and J are TRBV18 and TRBJ2-4; TRBD2 matches 13 bases. The CDR3 runs 20 residues. The V segment lost 4 bases and the J segment 3 bases; nucleotides outside the gene matches: 15. Germline assignment: CDR1 KGHSH and CDR2 LQKENI. CDR3 DNA: TGTGCCAGCTCACTCTTCGAACCTGGACTAGCGGGAGATGGCAAAAACATTCAGTACTTC. This translates into CASSLFEPGLAGDGKNIQYF.

This clonotype appeared a few times. The chain employs TRBV6-1 and TRBJ2-3, with D unclear. This CDR3 spans 15 amino acids. Germline CDR1 MNHNS, CDR2 SASEGT. Trimming cost V 4 bases and J 2 bases, with 13 bases left between them. The CDR3, as DNA: TGTGCCAGCAGTGGTTTGGGATCCCCCACAGATACGCAGTATTTT. Translating gives CASSGLGSPTDTQYF.

V usage is TRBV29-1 and J usage is TRBJ2-3; 9 positions agree with TRBD1. V gave up 0 bases and J gave up 4 bases; unmatched junction bases: 5. Per germline, CDR1 SQVTM and CDR2 ANQGSEA. This CDR3 comprises 15 residues. The CDR3 DNA reads as TGCAGCGTTGAAGAACAGGGGGCACGGGCAGATACGCAGTATTTT. Amino acid sequence: CSVEEQGARADTQYF.

This sequence joins TRBV7-2 and TRBJ2-5; TRBD2 might be the D (6 bases). The germline V and J ends were trimmed by 5 bases and 2 bases, with 15 bases remaining between them. Germline V gene data show CDR1 as SGHTA and CDR2 as FQGNSA. The CDR3 totals 15 residues. The CDR3 loop reads CASSLNRLGQETQYF. The CDR3 region has the DNA TGTGCCAGCAGCCTTAATCGACTAGGGCAAGAGACCCAGTACTTC. Based on the CDR3 plus reference TRBV7-2 and TRBJ2-5, the full variable domain is GAGVSQSPSNKVTEKGKDVELRCDPISGHTALYWYRQSLGQGLEFLIYFQGNSAPDKSGLPSDRFSAERTGGSVSTLTIQRTQQEDSAVYLCASSLNRLGQETQYFGPGTRLLVL.

This clonotype appeared a single time. The chain couples TRBV11-2 to TRBJ1-4; a possible D gene is TRBD1 (6 bases). Germline V gene lookup returns CDR1 SGHAT and CDR2 FQNNGV. This CDR3 has 16 residues. The V gene lost 3 bases and the J gene lost 0 bases, with 11 bases spanning the gap. The CDR3 region is CASSFGGVATNEKLFF. The CDR3 coding sequence is TGTGCCAGCAGCTTTGGGGGCGTTGCAACTAATGAAAAACTGTTTTTT.